This TCR beta chain was profiled in a study of T cells in Graves' hyperthyroidism and ophthalmopathy. There are many counts of this clonotype. Pregnant or lactating patients were excluded, as were those with uncontrolled infection or other autoimmune disease. The CDR3 contains 13 residues. The V and J ends lost 6 bases and 4 bases, in that order; junction bases with no gene match: 4. Per the germline V gene, CDR1 is MNHEY and CDR2 is SMNVEV (reference sequence). The TCR beta CDR3 regions underwent amplification using RNA transcripts as the source. In the first-round RT-PCR of the TCR CDR3, the HTBI primer set was used. TCRdb re-called the multiplex PCR reads with MiXCR, one entry per CDR3 protein. The sample lists 250,000 to 300,000 distinct CDR3 sequences; about 14% were seen once.

The sequence derives from a woman aged 25 to 39 with Graves' hyperthyroidism that later progressed to Graves' ophthalmopathy. The sample consisted of blood. The gene calls are TRBV27 and TRBJ1-1; the match to TRBD1 covers 8 bases. The CDR3 loop is CASRGQGATEAFF. As DNA, the CDR3 is TGTGCCAGCAGAGGACAGGGAGCCACTGAAGCTTTCTTT.